These T cell receptor beta chains were read from a single sample in a study of T cells in Graves' hyperthyroidism and ophthalmopathy. TCRdb called the multiplex PCR reads again in MiXCR, with one record for every CDR3 protein. The sample lists 550,000 to 850,000 distinct CDR3 sequences; about 19% were seen once. Sequencing input: blood. The receptors come from a woman in her forties or fifties with Graves' hyperthyroidism that later progressed to Graves' ophthalmopathy. CDR3s include the opening cysteine and the closing phenylalanine or tryptophan. A D gene is named only where the DNA matches it firmly. Size tells how often a clone was seen (once, few, many) or the class of an expanded clone, and some rows leave it out.

TRBV18	-	many	TRBJ2-2	CASSPTANTGELFF	TGTGCCAGCTCACCAACAGCGAACACCGGGGAGCTGTTTTTT
TRBV6-5	-	many	TRBJ2-7	CASSYSRQSYEQYF	TGTGCCAGCAGTTACTCGAGACAGAGCTACGAGCAGTACTTC
TRBV20-1	TRBD2	many	TRBJ2-7	CSAEPGTSGGAFEQYF	TGCAGTGCCGAACCCGGGACTAGCGGGGGGGCCTTCGAGCAGTACTTC
TRBV11-2	-	-	TRBJ2-5	CARSSQETQYF	TGTGCCAGGAGCTCGCAGGAGACCCAGTACTTC
TRBV27	-	-	TRBJ1-2	CASSLRRLGGYTF	TGTGCCAGCAGTTTACGAAGACTTGGGGGCTACACCTTC
TRBV4-1	-	many	TRBJ2-3	CASSQEGSTDTQYF	TGTGCCAGCAGCCAAGAGGGTAGCACAGATACGCAGTATTTT
TRBV12-3/TRBV12-4	TRBD1	many	TRBJ2-2	CASSLVGRGRGELFF	TGTGCCAGCAGTTTAGTCGGTAGGGGGCGCGGGGAGCTGTTTTTT
TRBV15	-	-	TRBJ1-2	CATSRDRIINYGYTF	TGTGCCACCAGCAGAGATAGGATCATTAACTATGGCTACACCTTC
TRBV6-1	-	once	TRBJ1-2	CASRPEAWSKILDGYTF	TGTGCCAGCAGACCAGAGGCATGGTCCAAGATTTTAGATGGCTACACCTTC
TRBV5-1	TRBD2	-	TRBJ2-3	CASSLERGLGDTQYF	TGCGCCAGCAGCTTGGAAAGGGGACTAGGAGATACGCAGTATTTT